A selection of T cell receptor beta chains follows, all from one sample in a study of identical twins. TCRdb fed the 5' RACE reads into MiXCR, producing one record per CDR3 protein. The sample shows 600,000 to 800,000 distinct CDR3 sequences, around 20% of them seen only once. The sample was also linked to a second study, of T cells expressing NK-cell markers.

Input material: PBMCs. The receptor set was obtained from a woman between 18 and 29 years old in good health. CDR3s include the opening cysteine and the closing phenylalanine or tryptophan. A D gene is named only where the DNA matches it firmly. Some rows mark clone size as missing; the rest say once, few, many or name a class of expanded clone.

v_gene	d_gene	abundance	j_gene	CDR3aa	CDR3nt
TRBV12-3/TRBV12-4	NA	few	TRBJ2-5	CASSLGVIGAQYF	TGTGCCAGCAGTTTAGGGGTTATTGGGGCCCAGTACTTC
TRBV7-6	NA	NA	TRBJ2-1	CASSPRAEGSDEQFF	TGTGCCAGCAGTCCTAGGGCCGAGGGGTCCGATGAGCAGTTCTTC
TRBV20-1	NA	many	TRBJ2-5	CSARGPQQETQYF	TGCAGTGCTAGAGGGCCGCAACAAGAGACCCAGTACTTC
TRBV9	NA	NA	TRBJ2-3	CASSTTDYSTDTQYF	TGTGCCAGCAGCACCACGGACTATTCAACAGATACGCAGTATTTT
TRBV7-9	TRBD2	many	TRBJ2-2	CASPAGGQSGELFF	TGTGCCAGCCCGGCGGGAGGCCAATCCGGGGAGCTGTTTTTT
TRBV19	NA	few	TRBJ2-1	CASSIDPGWYTEQFF	TGTGCCAGTAGTATAGATCCGGGATGGTACACTGAGCAGTTCTTC
TRBV20-1	NA	NA	TRBJ2-5	CSALRVKGNWETQYF	TGCAGTGCCCTCCGCGTTAAAGGGAATTGGGAGACCCAGTACTTC
TRBV7-6	TRBD2	NA	TRBJ2-3	CASSQTSADTQYF	TGTGCCAGCAGCCAGACTAGCGCAGATACGCAGTATTTT
TRBV2	NA	NA	TRBJ1-4	CASSGGSGWGNEKLFF	TGTGCCAGCAGTGGGGGTTCAGGGTGGGGTAATGAAAAACTGTTTTTT
TRBV6-1	TRBD2	NA	TRBJ2-2	CASSRLGEGNTGELFF	TGTGCCAGCAGTCGCCTCGGGGAGGGGAACACCGGGGAGCTGTTTTTT
TRBV4-3	NA	NA	TRBJ2-1	CASSPRTARRSNEQFF	TGCGCCAGCAGCCCGCGGACGGCACGGAGATCTAATGAGCAGTTCTTC
TRBV20-1	NA	NA	TRBJ1-6	CSASPSGAGDSPLHF	TGCAGTGCTAGTCCAAGTGGAGCAGGCGATTCACCCCTCCACTTT
TRBV7-9	NA	many	TRBJ2-5	CASSLIDQETQYF	TGTGCCAGCAGCTTAATTGACCAAGAGACCCAGTACTTC
TRBV20-1	NA	few	TRBJ2-5	CSAREQATRQETQYF	TGCAGTGCTAGAGAGCAGGCGACCCGCCAAGAGACCCAGTACTTC
TRBV20-1	NA	few	TRBJ1-1	CSGKGDTEAFF	TGCAGCGGGAAGGGGGACACTGAAGCTTTCTTT
TRBV5-1	TRBD2	NA	TRBJ2-3	CASKVTSGREDTQYF	TGCGCCAGCAAAGTAACTAGCGGGAGAGAAGATACGCAGTATTTT
TRBV5-6	NA	NA	TRBJ2-1	CASSLVGETPPNEQFF	TGTGCCAGCAGCTTGGTGGGGGAGACACCTCCCAATGAGCAGTTCTTC
TRBV7-8	TRBD2	NA	TRBJ2-1	CASSLRSGTSGRNEQFF	TGTGCCAGCAGCTTACGATCGGGGACTAGCGGGCGCAATGAGCAGTTCTTC
TRBV6-1	NA	few	TRBJ2-3	CASTDIAGRILWQYF	TGTGCCAGCACCGATATTGCCGGACGCATCCTATGGCAGTATTTT
TRBV9	NA	NA	TRBJ1-1	CASSLGVVTEAFF	TGTGCCAGCAGCCTAGGGGTTGTCACTGAAGCTTTCTTT
TRBV7-3	NA	NA	TRBJ1-1	CASSLSPGPGGTEAFF	TGTGCCAGCAGCTTAAGTCCGGGCCCAGGAGGCACTGAAGCTTTCTTT
TRBV12-3/TRBV12-4	TRBD1	NA	TRBJ1-2	CASSLVLSGQTHYDYGYTF	TGTGCCAGCAGTTTAGTTTTATCGGGACAGACCCATTACGACTATGGCTACACCTTC
TRBV9	NA	NA	TRBJ2-3	CASSPPYGTFPPDTQYF	TGTGCCAGCAGCCCCCCCTACGGGACGTTCCCCCCGGATACGCAGTATTTT
TRBV12-3/TRBV12-4	NA	few	TRBJ1-6	CASRPGWGLSPLHF	TGTGCCAGCAGACCAGGGTGGGGGCTTTCACCCCTCCACTTT
TRBV18	NA	once	TRBJ2-7	CASSPENGALSYEQYF	TGTGCCAGCTCACCAGAGAATGGGGCGCTCTCCTACGAGCAGTACTTC
TRBV3-1	TRBD2	NA	TRBJ2-7	CACSLSSSGSSGYGYEQYF	TGTGCCTGCAGTTTAAGCTCTAGCGGGAGTTCAGGGTACGGCTACGAGCAGTACTTC
TRBV27	TRBD2	few	TRBJ2-7	CASSLSGRTREQYF	TGTGCCAGCAGTTTAAGCGGGAGAACCAGGGAGCAGTACTTC
TRBV10-3	NA	NA	TRBJ1-1	CAISGGSREAFF	TGTGCCATCAGTGGGGGCAGCCGAGAAGCTTTCTTT
TRBV7-8	NA	few	TRBJ2-1	CASSLAFNEQFF	TGTGCCAGCAGCTTAGCTTTCAATGAGCAGTTCTTC
TRBV7-8	NA	NA	TRBJ2-1	CASSLGTTFYNEQFF	TGTGCCAGCAGCTTAGGCACTACCTTCTACAATGAGCAGTTCTTC
TRBV20-1	NA	few	TRBJ1-1	CSAIGPEAFF	TGCAGTGCTATAGGACCAGAAGCTTTCTTT
TRBV20-1	NA	many	TRBJ2-7	CSARDRHYEQYF	TGCAGTGCTAGAGATCGACACTACGAGCAGTACTTC
TRBV2	TRBD1	many	TRBJ1-1	CASRWDRANTEAFF	TGTGCCAGCAGGTGGGACAGGGCGAACACTGAAGCTTTCTTT
TRBV20-1	NA	few	TRBJ1-1	CSARPRTMNTEAFF	TGCAGTGCTAGGCCCAGGACGATGAACACTGAAGCTTTCTTT
TRBV6-5	NA	NA	TRBJ2-3	CASSSPSHRTQYF	TGTGCCAGCAGTTCCCCATCACACCGGACGCAGTATTTT
TRBV15	TRBD2	few	TRBJ2-4	CATSRDASSGLAKNIQYF	TGTGCCACCAGCAGGGACGCCTCTAGCGGACTAGCCAAAAACATTCAGTACTTC